These 9 T cell receptor beta chains were sequenced from one sample in a study of blood T cell repertoires in COVID-19. Clones were read by immunoSEQ multiplex PCR, and TCRdb kept only the in-frame ones, dropping some. The data contain nearly 90,000 clones, 90% of them seen just once; the ten biggest clones take up approximately 7%. The sequencing sample was made of peripheral blood. The receptor source for this set is a young man with COVID-19, enrolled during active disease.

The chain couples TRBV6-5 to TRBJ2-7; 11 positions agree with TRBD2. V was clipped by 7 bases and J by 1 base; unmatched bases: 3. Germline V lookup: CDR1 MNHEY, CDR2 SVGAGI. The CDR3 has 14 amino acids. CDR3 DNA: TGTGCCAGCACTGGGACTAGCGGATCCTACGAGCAGTACTTC. Amino acid sequence: CASTGTSGSYEQYF.

The rearrangement links TRBV28 to TRBJ2-5, with 7 bases identical to TRBD2. This CDR3 contains 13 residues. After removal of 7 bases from V and 4 bases from J, the junction contained 6 bases not matched to a gene. Per germline, CDR1 MDHEN and CDR2 SYDVKM. CDR3 loop: CASTGGGAETQYF. The CDR3 region has the DNA TGTGCCAGCACCGGCGGGGGAGCAGAGACCCAGTACTTC.

Details on this clone: One junction end disagrees with the germline gene, perhaps due to a read error. The genes are TRBV19 and TRBJ2-7; TRBD1 might be the D (5 bases). Germline CDR1 reads LNHDA; CDR2 reads SQIVND (reference sequence). CDR3 length: 11 residues. The CDR3 reads CATYQGSSRHF. CDR3 nucleotide sequence: TGTGCCACCTACCAGGGATCCTCGCGCCACTTC. Full variable domain (missing parts from reference TRBV19 and TRBJ2-7): DGGITQSPKYLFRKEGQNVTLSCEQNLNHDAMYWYRQDPGQGLRLIYYSQIVNDFQKGDIAEGYSVSREKKESFPLTVTSAQKNPTAFYLCATYQGSSRHFGPGTRLTVT.

The rearrangement links TRBV2 to TRBJ2-1, with 11 bases fitting TRBD2. Trimming at V came to 6 bases and at J to 3 bases, leaving 4 bases not matched to a gene. CDR3 size: 15 residues. The germline V gene has CDR1 SNHLY and CDR2 FYNNEI. CDR3 loop: CASRALAGDYNEQFF. The CDR3 DNA follows: TGTGCCAGCAGAGCACTAGCGGGGGACTACAATGAGCAGTTCTTC.

The chain combines TRBV10-3 with TRBJ1-2; TRBD1 matches at 7 bases. After removal of 0 bases from V and 3 bases from J, the junction contained 4 bases not matched to a gene. The CDR3 totals 15 residues. The germline CDR1 and CDR2 sequences are ENHRY and SYGVKD. The CDR3 DNA is TGTGCCATCAGTGAGTCCCAGGGGGGAGACTATGGCTACACCTTC. Translating gives CAISESQGGDYGYTF.

The chain carries TRBV6-1 and TRBJ1-5; D call uncertain. The CDR3 is 14 amino acids. CDR1 MNHNS and CDR2 SASEGT come from the germline V gene. V was trimmed by 3 bases and J by 5 bases, leaving 11 bases between them. The CDR3 DNA is TGTGCCAGCAGTGATGTACGAGGGCATCAGCCCCAGCATTTT. It specifies CASSDVRGHQPQHF.

The V gene is TRBV11-2, the J gene TRBJ2-7, with D tentatively TRBD2 (6 bases). Trimming cost V 0 bases and J 1 base, with 16 bases left between them. CDR3 length equals 17 residues. Looked up from germline, CDR1 is SGHAT and CDR2 is FQNNGV. CDR3 sequence reads: CASSLDQGAGLSYEQYF. The DNA for the CDR3 is TGTGCCAGCAGCTTAGATCAGGGAGCGGGTCTTTCCTACGAGCAGTACTTC.

This chain links TRBV11-3 with TRBJ1-5; D might be TRBD1 (5 bases). Per germline, CDR1 SGHNT and CDR2 YENEEA. The CDR3 covers 18 residues. Trimming took 2 bases from V and 3 from J, leaving 20 bases between them. The CDR3 nucleotides are TGTGCCAGCAGCTTATACCCCGGTGACAGAGAGAACAATCAGCCCCAGCATTTT. Encoded protein: CASSLYPGDRENNQPQHF.

This chain connects TRBV5-6 to TRBJ1-1, with D tentatively TRBD1 (5 bases). CDR3 length: 12 residues. V lost 0 bases and J 10 bases, leaving 10 bases between the germline ends. The germline gives CDR1 SGHDT, CDR2 YYEEEE. The CDR3, as DNA: TGTGCCAGCAGCTTGGACAGGCGCATAGCTTTCTTT. It specifies CASSLDRRIAFF.